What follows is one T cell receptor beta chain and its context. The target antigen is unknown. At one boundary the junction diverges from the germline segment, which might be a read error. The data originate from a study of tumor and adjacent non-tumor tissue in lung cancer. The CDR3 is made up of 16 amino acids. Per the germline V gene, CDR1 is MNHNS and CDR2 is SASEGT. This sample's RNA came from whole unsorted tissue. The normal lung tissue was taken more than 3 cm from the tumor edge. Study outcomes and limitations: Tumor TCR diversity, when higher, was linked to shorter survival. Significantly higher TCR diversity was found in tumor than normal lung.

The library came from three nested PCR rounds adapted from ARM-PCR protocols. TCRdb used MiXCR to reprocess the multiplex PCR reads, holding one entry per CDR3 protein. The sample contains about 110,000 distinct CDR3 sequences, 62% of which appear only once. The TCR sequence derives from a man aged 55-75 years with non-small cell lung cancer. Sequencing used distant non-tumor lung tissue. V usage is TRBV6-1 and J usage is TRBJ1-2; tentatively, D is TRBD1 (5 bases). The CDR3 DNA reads TGTACCAGCAGTGAGGCGCATTCAGGGACGGCCTATGGCTACACCTTC. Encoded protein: CTSSEAHSGTAYGYTF.